Sequencing of this T cell receptor beta chain was carried out in a study of blood T cell repertoires in COVID-19. Germline assignment: CDR1 GTSNPN and CDR2 SVGIG (reference sequence). The length of the CDR3 is 14 residues. Trimming at V came to 0 bases and at J to 7 bases, leaving 2 bases not matched to a gene. Methods used by the authors: Reference gene primer amplification gave nucleated cell count estimates. The assay was immunoSEQ multiplex PCR, and TCRdb's table has in-frame clones only and misses some. Clone size and V and J calls were adopted from that table, with D and trimming inferred from the DNA. This repertoire shows fewer than 110,000 clones, roughly nine tenths found once; its top ten account for approximately 15%.

The sequence derives from a man aged 50-59 years with acute or convalescent COVID-19. The sample taken for sequencing was peripheral blood. The J gene is TRBJ1-6, the V gene TRBV30; 8 nucleotides match TRBD1. CDR3 amino acids: CAWSVHRGNSPLHF. In DNA form, the CDR3 reads TGTGCCTGGAGTGTTCACAGGGGGAATTCACCCCTCCACTTT.